This T cell receptor beta chain was captured in a study of blood T cell repertoires in COVID-19. About the study: Spain, Italy and the United States supplied samples that represented acute and convalescent COVID-19. In each case, the material was cDNA or gDNA derived from T cells, B-cell-depleted T cells, or PBMCs.

Per the original methods: Cell counts per sample came from amplifying reference gene primers. The protocol was immunoSEQ multiplex PCR, while the TCRdb copy is restricted to in-frame clones and leaves out a portion. V, J and clone size are taken as reported in that table, and D and trimming were inferred from the DNA itself. Found here are 260,000 or so clones, 75% to 85% of them singletons; the top ten hold around 7%. Seattle researchers signed up patients amid active infection and tracked them longitudinally. The CDR3 is 12 amino acids. V was trimmed by 0 bases and J by 8 bases, leaving 7 bases between them. CDR1 and CDR2 from the germline V gene are GTSNPN and SVGIG (reference sequence).

The J gene is TRBJ2-2, the V gene TRBV30, with no clear D. Sequences were obtained from peripheral blood. The clonotype comes from an elderly woman with COVID-19, enrolled during active disease. The CDR3 spells CAWSVRGGELFF. Here the CDR3 DNA reads TGTGCCTGGAGTGTACGCGGTGGGGAGCTGTTTTTT.